Listed below are T cell receptor beta chains from one sample, sequenced in a study of blood T cell repertoires in COVID-19. Sequencing was performed with immunoSEQ multiplex PCR; in TCRdb, only in-frame clones are kept and a portion is missing. The sample consists of 99,000 or so clones, roughly 76% of them appearing once. Sequenced input: peripheral blood. All receptors come from an older woman with acute or convalescent COVID-19. The CDR3 runs from the conserved cysteine through the conserved F or W. The D gene is left open where the match is weak. The listing skips clone size in some rows; elsewhere it reads once, few, many or a size class.

>TRBV5-1|TRBJ2-3|TRBD2|-
CASGAGGPTDTQYF
TGCGCCAGCGGGGCGGGAGGGCCGACAGATACGCAGTATTTT
>TRBV7-2|TRBJ2-1|-|-
CASSGQGRNNEQFF
TGTGCCAGCAGCGGTCAGGGCAGGAACAATGAGCAGTTCTTC
>TRBV18|TRBJ2-7|TRBD2|-
CASSSTSGEQYF
TGTGCCAGCTCGTCGACTAGCGGCGAGCAGTACTTC
>TRBV19|TRBJ1-5|-|-
CASSARASNQPQHF
TGTGCCAGTAGCGCCAGGGCGAGCAATCAGCCCCAGCATTTT
>TRBV30|TRBJ1-5|-|-
CAWSPGLGQGFLIGYQPQHF
TGTGCCTGGAGTCCCGGTCTGGGGCAGGGATTTTTAATTGGATATCAGCCCCAGCATTTT
>TRBV4-3|TRBJ1-2|TRBD1|medium-sized
CASSQDGMDRGLGYTF
TGCGCCAGCAGCCAAGATGGCATGGACAGGGGATTAGGCTACACCTTC
>TRBV19|TRBJ1-6|-|-
CASSQGSHSPLHF
TGTGCCAGTAGTCAGGGGTCTCACTCACCCCTCCACTTT
>TRBV19|TRBJ1-4|-|-
CASSIQHSPTNEKLFF
TGTGCCAGTAGTATACAGCACAGCCCAACTAATGAAAAACTGTTTTTT
>TRBV4-1|TRBJ1-1|-|-
CASSQDPSDGGLNTEAFF
TGCGCCAGCAGCCAAGACCCCTCCGACGGAGGCCTGAACACTGAAGCTTTCTTT
>TRBV18|TRBJ2-3|-|-
CASSPRTETDTQYF
TGTGCCAGCTCACCACGAACCGAGACAGATACGCAGTATTTT
>TRBV28|TRBJ1-2|TRBD1|-
CASRGQAPRGYTF
TGTGCCAGCAGGGGACAGGCCCCTCGGGGCTACACCTTC
>TRBV19|TRBJ2-1|TRBD2|few
CASSSRTSGRAWGSYNEQFF
TGTGCCAGTAGTTCCCGGACTAGCGGGAGGGCCTGGGGATCATACAATGAGCAGTTCTTC
>TRBV6-6|TRBJ2-3|TRBD2|-
CASSWTLAGATDTQYF
TGTGCCAGCAGTTGGACCCTAGCGGGGGCCACAGATACGCAGTATTTT
>TRBV7-2|TRBJ2-7|TRBD2|-
CASSNPVGLAPGGEQYF
TGTGCCAGCAGCAACCCGGTAGGACTAGCCCCTGGCGGAGAGCAGTACTTC
>TRBV29-1|TRBJ1-4|-|-
CSVSIGANEKLFF
TGCAGCGTATCCATAGGGGCGAATGAAAAACTGTTTTTT
>TRBV30|TRBJ2-5|TRBD1|-
CAWSKGTGGKIQETQYF
TGTGCCTGGAGTAAAGGGACAGGGGGAAAGATTCAAGAGACCCAGTACTTC
>TRBV20-1|TRBJ2-7|-|once
CSASGGHPYYEQYF
TGCAGTGCTAGTGGAGGGCATCCGTACTACGAGCAGTACTTC
>TRBV10-1|TRBJ1-2|TRBD1|-
CASSLTIPCPPRTGDGSEGYTF
TGCGCCAGCAGTCTTACCATCCCCTGCCCCCCCCGGACAGGGGATGGGTCTGAAGGCTACACCTTC
>TRBV10-3|TRBJ2-7|-|-
CAIQVAGTYEQYF
TGTGCCATTCAGGTGGCCGGCACCTACGAGCAGTACTTC
>TRBV11-2|TRBJ1-2|-|-
CASRDITVYGYTF
TGTGCCAGCAGAGACATTACAGTCTATGGCTACACCTTC
>TRBV7-2|TRBJ1-2|TRBD1|-
CASSSPDRGDYGYTF
TGTGCCAGCAGCTCCCCGGACAGGGGGGACTATGGCTACACCTTC
>TRBV3-1/TRBV3-2|TRBJ1-1|-|-
CASSQGYTEAFF
TGTGCCAGCAGCCAAGGTTATACTGAAGCTTTCTTT
>TRBV7-2|TRBJ2-2|TRBD2|-
CASSLDLAGGHTGELFF
TGTGCCAGCAGCTTAGATCTAGCGGGAGGGCACACCGGGGAGCTGTTTTTT
>TRBV7-8|TRBJ2-3|-|-
CASSSLTLAGVATDTQYF
TGTGCCAGCAGCTCCCTAACATTAGCCGGAGTGGCTACAGATACGCAGTATTTT
>TRBV7-9|TRBJ2-7|TRBD2|-
CASSPRGLAGGNYEQYF
TGTGCCAGCAGCCCCCGAGGTCTAGCGGGGGGGAACTACGAGCAGTACTTC
>TRBV7-8|TRBJ2-7|TRBD1|-
CASSPGTGGFHEQYF
TGTGCCAGCAGCCCAGGGACAGGGGGCTTCCACGAGCAGTACTTC
>TRBV29-1|TRBJ1-3|-|-
CSAADAGNTIYF
TGCAGCGCCGCGGATGCGGGAAACACCATATATTTT
>TRBV5-4|TRBJ1-2|-|few
CASTLNQGRYGYTF
TGTGCCAGCACCCTCAACCAGGGTCGGTATGGCTACACCTTC
>TRBV12-5|TRBJ2-3|TRBD2|-
CASGLMREGAGTDTQYF
TGTGCTAGTGGTTTGATGCGGGAGGGGGCTGGCACAGATACGCAGTATTTT
>TRBV9|TRBJ2-1|TRBD2|-
CASSGRAGIDEQFF
TGTGCCAGCAGCGGGAGAGCGGGGATAGATGAGCAGTTCTTC
>TRBV27|TRBJ2-7|-|-
CASKGLRTDYEQYF
TGTGCCAGCAAGGGCCTCAGGACAGATTACGAGCAGTACTTC
>TRBV28|TRBJ2-7|TRBD2|-
CASSTGTSGSVSYEQYF
TGTGCCAGCAGTACCGGGACTAGCGGGAGTGTCTCCTACGAGCAGTACTTC
>TRBV7-2|TRBJ2-3|TRBD2|-
CASSFTGTISDTQYF
TGTGCCAGCAGCTTCACCGGGACTATTTCAGATACGCAGTATTTT
>TRBV19|TRBJ2-1|TRBD2|-
CASRRLAELNNEQFF
TGTGCCAGTAGAAGACTAGCGGAGTTAAACAATGAGCAGTTCTTC
>TRBV28|TRBJ2-1|TRBD2|-
CASVAGVGNEQFF
TGTGCCAGCGTAGCGGGAGTTGGTAATGAGCAGTTCTTC
>TRBV4-2|TRBJ2-2|TRBD2|-
CASSQPRTSGRAVTGELFF
TGTGCCAGCAGCCAACCCCGGACTAGCGGGAGGGCGGTGACCGGGGAGCTGTTTTTT
>TRBV4-2|TRBJ1-1|-|-
CASSLTTGLMNTEAFF
TGTGCCAGCAGCCTTACTACAGGGCTTATGAACACTGAAGCTTTCTTT
>TRBV7-2|TRBJ2-3|TRBD2|-
CASSFSGEITDTQYF
TGTGCCAGCAGCTTTAGCGGGGAGATCACAGATACGCAGTATTTT
>TRBV27|TRBJ1-5|-|-
CASSLSISIEEPQHF
TGTGCCAGCAGTTTATCGATATCCATCGAGGAGCCCCAGCATTTT
>TRBV28|TRBJ2-1|-|few
CASSPSPGYNEQFF
TGTGCCAGCAGTCCATCGCCAGGTTACAATGAGCAGTTCTTC
>TRBV20-1|TRBJ1-2|TRBD1|-
CSARTGESYTF
TGCAGTGCCCGGACAGGGGAGAGCTACACCTTC
>TRBV19|TRBJ1-1|-|-
CASSIQGNTEAFF
TGTGCCAGTAGTATCCAGGGTAACACTGAAGCTTTCTTT
>TRBV28|TRBJ1-6|-|-
CASRETTGINSPLHF
TGTGCCAGCAGAGAAACCACAGGGATTAATTCACCCCTCCACTTT
>TRBV7-2|TRBJ2-3|TRBD2|-
CASTGLAGGFTDTQYF
TGTGCCAGCACCGGACTAGCGGGAGGGTTCACAGATACGCAGTATTTT
>TRBV12-5|TRBJ1-5|-|-
CASGSGQSPLEPQHF
TGTGCTAGTGGTTCCGGACAGTCGCCCCTTGAGCCCCAGCATTTT
>TRBV4-3|TRBJ2-2|-|-
CASSLSWFGGDTGELFF
TGCGCCAGCAGCCTGAGTTGGTTCGGAGGGGACACCGGGGAGCTGTTTTTT
>TRBV4-3|TRBJ2-7|TRBD2|many
CASSQEGTSVSYEQYF
TGCGCCAGCAGCCAAGAGGGGACTAGCGTCTCCTACGAGCAGTACTTC
>TRBV7-7|TRBJ2-1|TRBD2|few
CASSLSLRGAYNEQFF
TGTGCCAGCAGCTTAAGTCTCCGGGGGGCCTACAATGAGCAGTTCTTC
>TRBV11-2|TRBJ1-1|TRBD1|-
CASSLDRGGVAFF
TGTGCCAGCAGCTTAGATAGAGGGGGCGTAGCTTTCTTT
>TRBV7-9|TRBJ1-2|TRBD1|-
CASSINRGPGANYGYTF
TGTGCCAGCAGCATAAACAGGGGGCCGGGAGCTAACTATGGCTACACCTTC
>TRBV6-2/TRBV6-3|TRBJ2-7|-|few
CASSDLRYEQYF
TGTGCCAGCAGCGACCTGCGGTACGAGCAGTACTTC
>TRBV7-2|TRBJ2-4|TRBD2|-
CASSKEPSGKNIQYF
TGTGCCAGCAGCAAAGAGCCTAGCGGTAAAAACATTCAGTACTTC